The following is a T cell receptor beta chain sequence with its context. This clone's antigen is unknown. Base-call qualities are not available, and no considerably larger clone is one nucleotide away. The library came from the immunoSEQ multiplex PCR assay. TCRdb obtained this table from immuneACCESS and retained in-frame rearrangements with V and J assigned. These tables miss some clones; where compared with another copy, unresolved V genes account for less than half of the shortfall, and the remainder is unexplained. For this sample there are about 36,000 clones; 88% appear just once. The ten largest make up 0.5% to 0.65% of the sample. Measured from the cysteine to the phenylalanine, the CDR3 is 13 residues long. The read is trimmed to its CDR3 DNA, 39 bases read in frame from base 1. In the germline V gene, CDR1 corresponds to SGDLS and CDR2 to YYNGEE. The junction shows trimming of 0 bases on V and 5 bases on J, plus 6 bases between the germline ends.

The sample originates from a study of T cell changes during pregnancy in multiple sclerosis (dated by TCRdb to between 2017 and 2020). Regarding the study in general: In women with multiple sclerosis, the researchers looked at how the T cell repertoire shifted as pregnancy progressed.

The TCR comes from a female donor with multiple sclerosis, enrolled in a pregnancy study. The rearrangement joined TRBV9 to TRBJ2-1; the D gene is not confidently resolved. The specimen was CD4+ T cells from peripheral blood mononuclear cells, collected in the first trimester of pregnancy. The CDR3 protein sequence reads: CASSVDIHNEQFF. The nucleotides read TGTGCCAGCAGCGTAGACATACACAATGAGCAGTTCTTC.